This T cell receptor beta chain was identified in a study of blood T cell repertoires in COVID-19. Study-level information: Both acute and convalescent COVID-19 samples were obtained from the United States, Italy and Spain.

Participant-given clinical history determined each cohort assignment. The germline V gene encodes CDR1 LGHDT and CDR2 YNNKEL (reference sequence). Trimming pared 5 bases from V and 5 bases from J, leaving 15 bases between. This CDR3 comprises 14 residues. The protocol was immunoSEQ multiplex PCR, while the TCRdb copy is restricted to in-frame clones and leaves out a portion. The sample holds approximately 340,000 clones, approximately 93% seen once. The receptor's source is a woman aged 40 to 50 who had been exposed to COVID-19. The chain links TRBV3-1 (or the pseudogene TRBV3-2) to TRBJ1-1; D gene ambiguous. Material: PBMCs or T cells enriched from blood (not recorded which). The DNA for the CDR3 is TGTGCCAGCAGCATACTCCTCGCGGGGACTGAAGCTTTCTTT. Translated, it gives CASSILLAGTEAFF.